One and the same sample provided the 12 T cell receptor beta chains below, sequenced in a study of T cell responses to AZD1222 COVID-19 vaccine (TCRdb year 2021). According to the study, the label for this sample's time point signals: baseline before first vaccination. The method was the immunoSEQ multiplex PCR assay. Here the immuneACCESS table is served through TCRdb, limited to in-frame sequences with V and J called. Missing clones are a known gap in these copies; in checked studies unresolved V genes cover under half, and the rest lacks a known reason. The sample table contains some 130,000 clones; only one count was recorded for 90% to 95% of them. Roughly 3% of the sample goes to the ten largest clones. The specimen was peripheral blood, collected on day 0 of AZD1222 vaccination. The receptors were gathered from an adult in good health.

The genes are TRBV6-5 and TRBJ1-6; 7 bases are shared with TRBD1. Germline lookup yields CDR1 MNHEY and CDR2 SVGAGI. The length of the CDR3 is 14 residues. Germline trimming cut 5 bases from V and 7 bases from J; bases unmatched to any gene: 5. The CDR3 is CASSTRQGNSPLHF. The CDR3 DNA reads TGTGCCAGCAGTACCCGACAGGGCAATTCACCCCTCCACTTT.

The chain links TRBV3-1 (or the pseudogene TRBV3-2) to TRBJ2-7; D ambiguous. V was pared by 1 base and J by 5 bases, with 3 bases between. The CDR3 is made up of 11 amino acids. Germline CDR1 and CDR2: LGHDT and YNNKEL (reference sequence). In nucleotides, the CDR3 is TGTGCCAGCAGCCAAGGTCACGAGCAGTACTTC. It translates to CASSQGHEQYF.

The chain combines TRBV5-4 with TRBJ2-1, with 7 bases fitting TRBD1. The CDR3 spans 14 residues. Germline V CDR1 and CDR2: SGHNT, YYREEE (reference sequence). V was clipped by 5 bases and J by 7 bases; unmatched bases: 9. This CDR3 is CASRPTGFSNEQFF. The DNA for the CDR3 is TGTGCCAGCAGACCGACAGGGTTTTCGAATGAGCAGTTCTTC.

The CDR3 protein is CAWSSRGGQPQHF. The CDR3 region has the DNA TGTGCCTGGAGCTCAAGGGGTGGCCAGCCCCAGCATTTT. This chain uses TRBV30 with TRBJ1-5; TRBD1 is a possible D gene (5 bases). Germline-derived CDR1 and CDR2 are GTSNPN and SVGIG (reference sequence). Deletions cut 3 bases from V and 7 bases from J, with 13 bases between. This CDR3 is 13 amino acids long.

The J gene is TRBJ2-1, the V gene TRBV5-1; weak D call: TRBD1 (6 bases). The V end lost 2 bases, the J end lost 2 bases, and 11 bases lay between the germline ends. This CDR3 is built from 15 residues. The germline CDR1 and CDR2 sequences are SGHRS and YFSETQ. The CDR3 sequence: CASSFTGWAYNEQFF. The CDR3 bases are TGCGCCAGCAGCTTTACAGGGTGGGCCTACAATGAGCAGTTCTTC.

V gene TRBV30 combines with J gene TRBJ2-7; TRBD1 matches 12 bases. CDR3 size: 15 residues. Per germline, CDR1 GTSNPN and CDR2 SVGIG (reference sequence). Trimming removed 0 bases from V and 6 bases from J; junction bases left unmatched: 6. The CDR3 sequence: CAWSVPGTGGFEQYF. The CDR3, as DNA: TGTGCCTGGAGTGTACCCGGGACAGGGGGCTTCGAGCAGTACTTC.

J is TRBJ2-7 and V is TRBV4-2; D perhaps matches TRBD2 (6 bases). Germline V CDR1 and CDR2: LGHNA, YNFKEQ. The CDR3 sequence is 14 residues long. V lost 5 bases, J lost 5 bases, and 16 bases lay in between. CDR3 DNA: TGTGCCAGCAGCAAAGGGCGGGGAGCCCACGAGCAGTACTTC. Its protein product is CASSKGRGAHEQYF.

This chain uses TRBV5-1 with TRBJ1-1; possible D gene TRBD1, 6 bases. From germline, CDR1 is SGHRS and CDR2 YFSETQ. Between the trimmed V and J ends, which lost 4 bases and 8 bases, there was a span of 12 bases. The CDR3 spans 12 residues. CDR3 sequence reads: CASSRAGTEAFF. As DNA, the CDR3 is TGCGCCAGCAGCAGGGCCGGGACAGAAGCTTTCTTT.

J is TRBJ2-7 and V is TRBV29-1; 10 nucleotides agree with TRBD1. The CDR3 length is 15 residues. CDR1 and CDR2 from the germline V gene are SQVTM and ANQGSEA. V lost 7 bases and J lost 5; bases outside the gene matches: 14. The CDR3 DNA follows: TGCAGCGCTAACAGCCGGGACAGGGGACCCAACGAGCAGTACTTC. Residues: CSANSRDRGPNEQYF.

This chain links TRBV29-1 with TRBJ2-4, with 7 bases lining up with TRBD1. CDR3 length: 13 amino acids. V lost 8 bases to trimming and J lost 3 bases; unmatched junction nucleotides: 7. CDR1 is SQVTM and CDR2 is ANQGSEA in the germline V gene. The CDR3 loop is CSRQGEDKNIQYF. The CDR3 nucleotides read TGCAGCAGACAGGGTGAGGACAAAAACATTCAGTACTTC. Full variable domain (remainder filled in from reference TRBV29-1 and TRBJ2-4): SAVISQKPSRDICQRGTSLTIQCQVDSQVTMMFWYRQQPGQSLTLIATANQGSEATYESGFVIDKFPISRPNLTFSTLTVSNMSPEDSSIYLCSRQGEDKNIQYFGAGTRLSVL.

This chain connects TRBV12-3 or TRBV12-4 to TRBJ2-7, with D possibly called TRBD1 or TRBD2 (5 bases each). V lost 6 bases and J lost 7, with 16 bases in between. The CDR3 contains 13 residues. The CDR3 bases are TGTGCCAGCAGCCGGGACGCCTTGAGGGAGCAGTACTTC. Its protein is CASSRDALREQYF.

The chain combines TRBV2 with TRBJ2-5, with 7 positions matching TRBD2. CDR1 and CDR2 (germline): SNHLY, FYNNEI. The CDR3 is 15 residues long. The V and J ends lost 8 bases and 9 bases, in that order; junction bases with no gene match: 18. Here the CDR3 reads CASGGGRVLEIPQYF. The CDR3 DNA reads TGTGCCAGCGGAGGAGGGAGGGTCCTGGAGATACCCCAGTACTTC.